One sample yielded the 19 T cell receptor beta chains listed below, sequenced in a study of blood T cell repertoires in COVID-19. Assay used: immunoSEQ multiplex PCR; TCRdb lists only in-frame clones, some missing. There are about 460,000 clones in the sample; roughly nine tenths occur only once, and approximately 8.3% lies in the top ten. Sequenced: PBMCs or T cells enriched from blood (not recorded which). All receptors come from a woman in her sixties or seventies who had recovered from COVID-19.

This rearrangement joins TRBV11-2 to TRBJ1-4; TRBD1 matches at 7 bases. The CDR3 runs to 14 residues. The V gene end was trimmed by 3 bases and the J gene end by 5 bases; junction bases not matched to a gene: 3. Germline CDR1 is SGHAT and CDR2 is FQNNGV. The CDR3 sequence is CASSLTGINEKLFF. CDR3 bases: TGTGCCAGCAGCTTGACAGGGATCAATGAAAAACTGTTTTTT.

The CDR3, as DNA: TGTGCCAGCACCATAGGGGGTCAGCAGGTCCAGTTCTTC. Amino acids: CASTIGGQQVQFF. The rearrangement uses TRBV12-3 or TRBV12-4 and TRBJ2-1, with a weak D call TRBD1 (6 bases). The CDR3 length is 13 residues. The V and J ends lost 7 bases and 13 bases respectively, with 20 bases between them.

This clone was counted a single time. The CDR3 region has the DNA TGCGCCAGCAGTGAGCCAAGGACAGGGAAGCCCTACGAGCAGTACGTC. Translated, it gives CASSEPRTGKPYEQYV. The J gene is TRBJ2-7, the V gene TRBV10-1; 8 bases map to TRBD1. Germline V gene sequence: CDR1 WNHNN, CDR2 SYGVQD (reference sequence). CDR3 length: 16 amino acids. V gave up 2 bases and J gave up 2 bases; unmatched junction bases: 8.

The rearrangement links TRBV12-3 or TRBV12-4 to TRBJ2-5; 7 bases align to TRBD1. After removal of 3 bases from V and 4 bases from J, the junction contained 2 bases not matched to a gene. CDR3 length: 13 amino acids. CDR3 DNA: TGTGCCAGCAGTTTCAGGGGGATAGAGACCCAGTACTTC. Amino acid sequence: CASSFRGIETQYF.

V is TRBV27 and J is TRBJ1-5; TRBD1 aligns across 9 bases. This CDR3 is 15 amino acids long. Germline-derived CDR1 and CDR2 are MNHEY and SMNVEV (reference sequence). V was pared by 6 bases and J by 1 base, with 4 bases of the junction left unmatched. The CDR3 region is CASRSGTGSNQPQHF. In DNA form, the CDR3 reads TGTGCCAGCAGATCCGGGACAGGGAGCAATCAGCCCCAGCATTTT.

The chain couples TRBV11-3 to TRBJ1-2; 7 positions match TRBD1. The germline CDR1 and CDR2 sequences are SGHNT and YENEEA. This CDR3 has 15 residues. The V segment lost 2 bases and the J segment 4 bases; nucleotides outside the gene matches: 7. CDR3 sequence (DNA): TGTGCCAGCAGCTTAACGGACAGGCCCTCCTATGGCTACACCTTC. This encodes CASSLTDRPSYGYTF.

This clone has more than one count but fewer than ten. This sequence joins TRBV27 and TRBJ1-3, with D hard to call. The CDR3 totals 15 residues. Trimming pared 2 bases from V and 2 bases from J, leaving 10 bases between. CDR1 is MNHEY and CDR2 is SMNVEV in the germline V gene (reference sequence). In nucleotides, the CDR3 is TGTGCCAGCAGTTTAAGCGGGGTCGCTGGAAACACCATATATTTT. Amino acids: CASSLSGVAGNTIYF.

V usage is TRBV5-1 and J usage is TRBJ1-4; no firm D call. Trimming shortened V by 4 bases and J by 4 bases, and 11 bases separated the two germline ends. Germline lookup yields CDR1 SGHRS and CDR2 YFSETQ. CDR3 length equals 14 residues. This CDR3 is CASSPEGGNEKLFF. The CDR3 bases are TGCGCCAGCAGCCCCGAGGGCGGTAATGAAAAACTGTTTTTT.

This sequence joins TRBV19 and TRBJ1-4; 7 nucleotides agree with TRBD1. The V gene's germline CDR1 is LNHDA and CDR2 SQIVND (reference sequence). This CDR3 has 13 residues. The J segment lost 7 bases and the V segment lost 4 bases, leaving 3 bases of the junction unmatched. CDR3 bases: TGTGCCAGTAGTACAGGGGGATTTGAAAAACTGTTTTTT. Translating it yields CASSTGGFEKLFF.

This clone occurred many times. The V call is TRBV24-1, the J call TRBJ2-2, with D hard to call. Trimming took off 4 bases at V and 6 bases at J, with 8 bases between the two ends. This CDR3 contains 13 residues. Germline CDR1 and CDR2: KGHDR and SFDVKD. The CDR3 here is CATSDPGSGELFF. The CDR3 bases are TGTGCCACCAGTGACCCAGGTTCCGGGGAGCTGTTTTTT.

The chain links TRBV7-2 to TRBJ2-7; no definite D call. Germline values: CDR1 SGHTA, CDR2 FQGNSA. V lost 6 bases and J 0 bases, leaving 9 bases between the germline ends. This CDR3 is 13 amino acids long. CDR3 loop: CASSNGPSYEQYV. The CDR3 DNA reads as TGTGCCAGCAGTAATGGGCCCTCCTACGAGCAGTACGTC.

This clone came up once. The V gene is TRBV14, the J gene TRBJ2-3; D unresolved. Trimming shortened V by 3 bases and J by 2 bases, and 15 bases separated the two germline ends. Germline CDR1 SGHDN, CDR2 FVKESK. The CDR3 is made up of 16 amino acids. In DNA, the CDR3 is TGTGCCAGCAGCCACCCAATAGGCGGAAACACAGATACGCAGTATTTT. This translates into CASSHPIGGNTDTQYF.

The rearrangement uses TRBV6-6 and TRBJ1-2; tentatively, D is TRBD1 (5 bases). In germline, CDR1 is MNHNY, CDR2 SVGAGI (reference sequence). The CDR3 contains 13 residues. V lost 4 bases and J 6 bases, leaving 12 bases between the germline ends. The CDR3 loop is CASSWGGTDGYTF. Here the CDR3 DNA reads TGTGCCAGCAGTTGGGGGGGAACGGATGGCTACACCTTC.

CDR3 protein: CASSIRLAGGYEQYF. The CDR3 DNA reads TGTGCCAGCAGTATAAGACTAGCGGGGGGATACGAGCAGTACTTC. The genes are TRBV27 and TRBJ2-7; TRBD2 agrees at 13 bases. V lost 5 bases to trimming and J lost 4 bases; unmatched junction nucleotides: 5. This CDR3 spans 15 amino acids. Per the germline V gene, CDR1 is MNHEY and CDR2 is SMNVEV (reference sequence).

The chain employs TRBV5-1 and TRBJ1-1; D perhaps matches TRBD1 (5 bases). CDR1 and CDR2 (germline): SGHRS, YFSETQ. The CDR3 consists of 12 residues. The ends were cut back, 6 bases at V and 5 bases at J, with 11 bases in the middle. This CDR3 is CASMGRGTEAFF. The CDR3 DNA reads as TGCGCCAGCATGGGACGGGGGACTGAAGCTTTCTTT.

The gene calls are TRBV27 and TRBJ1-1; D is possibly TRBD1 (5 bases). Germline-derived CDR1 and CDR2 are MNHEY and SMNVEV (reference sequence). This CDR3 region has 15 residues. V was clipped by 2 bases and J by 3 bases, with 13 bases between them. CDR3 bases: TGTGCCAGCAGTTTACTCCCCGGAGGGGACACTGAAGCTTTCTTT. Amino acid sequence: CASSLLPGGDTEAFF.

The V and J genes are TRBV5-1 and TRBJ1-3, with TRBD1 as a possible D gene (6 bases). CDR1 SGHRS and CDR2 YFSETQ come from the germline V gene. V lost 2 bases and J 2 bases, leaving 11 bases between the germline ends. The CDR3 has 15 residues. In nucleotides, the CDR3 is TGCGCCAGCAGCTTCGCAGGGGAGCCTGGAAACACCATATATTTT. It is translated as CASSFAGEPGNTIYF.

V and J are TRBV6-2 or TRBV6-3 and TRBJ2-1; 7 bases align to TRBD1. With V trimmed by 2 bases and J by 9 bases, 16 bases remained unmatched. Germline V CDR1 and CDR2: MNHEY, SVGEGT. The CDR3 has 17 residues. Here the CDR3 DNA reads TGTGCCAGCAGTTACCCCCGCGACAGGGTTGTGAATGGTGAGCAGTTCTTC. This codes for CASSYPRDRVVNGEQFF.

This sequence joins TRBV5-6 and TRBJ2-4; 7 nucleotides line up with TRBD1. Germline V gene lookup returns CDR1 SGHDT and CDR2 YYEEEE. Trimming removed 2 bases from V and 0 bases from J; junction bases left unmatched: 8. The CDR3 has 17 residues. The CDR3 DNA is TGTGCCAGCAGCTTTAACAGGGGCAATCTAGCCAAAAACATTCAGTACTTC. Its protein product is CASSFNRGNLAKNIQYF. The whole variable domain, filled in from reference TRBV5-6 and TRBJ2-4, reads DAGVTQSPTHLIKTRGQQVTLRCSPKSGHDTVSWYQQALGQGPQFIFQYYEEEERQRGNFPDRFSGHQFPNYSSELNVNALLLGDSALYLCASSFNRGNLAKNIQYFGAGTRLSVL.